The 6 T cell receptor beta chains below come from one sample, sequenced in a study of T cell repertoires in cytomegalovirus infection. TCRdb re-called the reads with MiXCR, one entry per CDR3 protein. Of about 740,000 distinct CDR3 sequences listed, roughly 35% are singletons. Input material: PBMCs. These TCRs come from a human donor in good health (CMV status not recorded). Some clones in this sample may be carry-over from other donors' samples.

The chain uses TRBV7-2 and TRBJ2-2, with TRBD2 matching over 8 bases. CDR3 size: 15 residues. After removal of 6 bases from V and 1 base from J, the junction contained 4 bases not matched to a gene. Germline V gene data show CDR1 as SGHTA and CDR2 as FQGNSA. In DNA form, the CDR3 reads TGTGCCAGCAGTAGAAGCGGGGGGAACACCGGGGAGCTGTTTTTT. It specifies CASSRSGGNTGELFF.

This clonotype appeared a few times. The CDR3 reads CASSLRGVGYNSPLHF. CDR3 sequence (DNA): TGTGCCAGCAGCTTGAGGGGTGTCGGATATAATTCACCCCTCCACTTT. The V and J genes are TRBV7-2 and TRBJ1-6; tentatively, D is TRBD1 (5 bases). V shed 3 bases and J shed 4 bases, with 13 bases lying between them. The length of the CDR3 is 16 residues. Germline CDR1 is SGHTA and CDR2 is FQGNSA.

The chain combines TRBV28 with TRBJ2-7; D is possibly TRBD2 (5 bases). CDR1 and CDR2 (germline): MDHEN, SYDVKM. The CDR3 contains 15 residues. Trimming left V 3 bases short and J 3 bases short, with 15 bases between. CDR3 nucleotides: TGTGCCAGCAGTTTGTACCCGGGGATGGGCTACGAGCAGTACTTC. This codes for CASSLYPGMGYEQYF.

This clonotype has a count of ten or more. CDR3 in DNA: TGTGCCAGCAGCTCCCCCGGACTAGTACAAGAGACCCAGTACTTC. Amino acids: CASSSPGLVQETQYF. V is TRBV7-9 and J is TRBJ2-5; 7 bases align to TRBD2. The CDR3 is 15 amino acids. Germline values: CDR1 SEHNR, CDR2 FQNEAQ (reference sequence). Unmatched junction bases numbered 7, after V lost 4 bases and J lost 2 bases.

The table lists this clonotype with a few counts. Given a much more abundant clone one base away, this may be a read error. The gene calls are TRBV7-2 and TRBJ2-1; D is undetermined. Germline CDR1 reads SGHTA; CDR2 reads FQGNSA. The CDR3 totals 15 residues. The CDR3 reads CASSLDRGSYNAQFF. The CDR3 DNA is TGTGCCAGCAGCTTAGATCGCGGCTCCTACAATGCGCAGTTCTTC. The full variable domain, with the rest looked up from reference TRBV7-2 and TRBJ2-1, is GAGVSQSPSNKVTEKGKDVELRCDPISGHTALYWYRQSLGQGLEFLIYFQGNSAPDKSGLPSDRFSAERTGGSVSTLTIQRTQQEDSAVYLCASSLDRGSYNAQFFGPGTRLTVL.

The table lists this clonotype with many counts. The J gene is TRBJ2-6, the V gene TRBV12-3 or TRBV12-4, with 8 bases lining up with TRBD2. The V gene end was trimmed by 5 bases and the J gene end by 2 bases; junction bases not matched to a gene: 2. CDR3 length equals 15 residues. The CDR3 nucleotides read TGTGCCAGCAGTCGAGCGGGGGCTGGGGCCAACGTCCTGACTTTC. Its protein product is CASSRAGAGANVLTF.